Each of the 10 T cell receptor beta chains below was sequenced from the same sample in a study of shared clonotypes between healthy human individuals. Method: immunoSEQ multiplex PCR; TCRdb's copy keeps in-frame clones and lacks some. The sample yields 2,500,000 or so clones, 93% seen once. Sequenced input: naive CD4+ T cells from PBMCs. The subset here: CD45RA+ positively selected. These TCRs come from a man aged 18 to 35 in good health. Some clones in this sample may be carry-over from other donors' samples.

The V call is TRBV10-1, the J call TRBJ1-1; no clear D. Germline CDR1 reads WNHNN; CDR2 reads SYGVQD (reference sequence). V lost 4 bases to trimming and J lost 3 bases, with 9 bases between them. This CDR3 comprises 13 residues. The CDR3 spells CASSALEDTEAFF. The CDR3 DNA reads TGCGCCAGCAGTGCCCTGGAGGACACTGAAGCTTTCTTT.

The CDR3 DNA reads as TGTGCCCACGGGGCCCCGGGACAGGGGTATCAGCCCCAGCATTTT. Translating gives CAHGAPGQGYQPQHF. The chain employs TRBV28 and TRBJ1-5; 10 bases fit TRBD1. The CDR3 covers 15 residues. V was clipped by 11 bases and J by 5 bases; unmatched bases: 12. Looked up from germline, CDR1 is MDHEN and CDR2 is SYDVKM.

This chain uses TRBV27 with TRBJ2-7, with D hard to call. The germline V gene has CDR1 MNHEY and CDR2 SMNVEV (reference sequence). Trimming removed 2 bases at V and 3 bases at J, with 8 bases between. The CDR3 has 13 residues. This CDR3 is CASSLKGLYEQYF. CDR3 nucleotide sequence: TGTGCCAGCAGTTTAAAGGGCCTCTACGAGCAGTACTTC.

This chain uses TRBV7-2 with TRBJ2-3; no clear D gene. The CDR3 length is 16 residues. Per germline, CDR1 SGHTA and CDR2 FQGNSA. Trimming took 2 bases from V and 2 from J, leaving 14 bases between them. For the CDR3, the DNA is TGTGCCAGCAGCTTAACGAGCGCCCCCCTCACAGATACGCAGTATTTT. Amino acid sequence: CASSLTSAPLTDTQYF.

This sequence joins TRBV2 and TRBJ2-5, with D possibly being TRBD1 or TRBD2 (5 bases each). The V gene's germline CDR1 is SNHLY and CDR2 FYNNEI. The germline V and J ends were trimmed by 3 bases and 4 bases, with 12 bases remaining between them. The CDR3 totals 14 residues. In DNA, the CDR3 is TGTGCCAGCAGTGAGTCGACGGGGCGAGAGACCCAGTACTTC. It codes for CASSESTGRETQYF. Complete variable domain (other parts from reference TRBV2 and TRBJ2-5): EPEVTQTPSHQVTQMGQEVILRCVPISNHLYFYWYRQILGQKVEFLVSFYNNEISEKSEIFDDQFSVERPDGSNFTLKIRSTKLEDSAMYFCASSESTGRETQYFGPGTRLLVL.

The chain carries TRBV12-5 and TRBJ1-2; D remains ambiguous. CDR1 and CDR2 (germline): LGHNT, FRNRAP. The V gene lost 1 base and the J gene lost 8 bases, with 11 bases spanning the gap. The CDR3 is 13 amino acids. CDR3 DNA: TGTGCTAGTGGTTTGGGCGGTGTTAGCGGCTACACCTTC. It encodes CASGLGGVSGYTF.

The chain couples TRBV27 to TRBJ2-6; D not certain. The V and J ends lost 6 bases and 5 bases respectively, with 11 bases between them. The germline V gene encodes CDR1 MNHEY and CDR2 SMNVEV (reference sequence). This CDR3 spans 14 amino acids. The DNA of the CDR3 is TGTGCCAGCAGCGCGCCCTCGAGGGCCAACGTCCTGACTTTC. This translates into CASSAPSRANVLTF. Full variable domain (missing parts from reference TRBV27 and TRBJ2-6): EAQVTQNPRYLITVTGKKLTVTCSQNMNHEYMSWYRQDPGLGLRQIYYSMNVEVTDKGDVPEGYKVSRKEKRNFPLILESPSPNQTSLYFCASSAPSRANVLTFGAGSRLTVL.

CDR3 DNA sequence: TGTGCCAGCAGTTTATTTTTGGTGGGGCATGAGTACAATGAGCAGTTCTTC. Residues: CASSLFLVGHEYNEQFF. The gene calls are TRBV28 and TRBJ2-1; perhaps TRBD1 as D (5 bases). Looked up from germline, CDR1 is MDHEN and CDR2 is SYDVKM. The CDR3 consists of 17 residues. Trimming shortened V by 1 base and J by 4 bases, and 17 bases separated the two germline ends.

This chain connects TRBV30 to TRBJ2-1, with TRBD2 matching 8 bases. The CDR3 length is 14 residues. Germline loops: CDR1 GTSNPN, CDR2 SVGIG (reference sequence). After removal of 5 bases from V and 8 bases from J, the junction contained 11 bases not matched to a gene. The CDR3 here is CAWGLSGESYEQFF. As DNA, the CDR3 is TGTGCCTGGGGCCTTAGCGGGGAGTCCTATGAGCAGTTCTTC.

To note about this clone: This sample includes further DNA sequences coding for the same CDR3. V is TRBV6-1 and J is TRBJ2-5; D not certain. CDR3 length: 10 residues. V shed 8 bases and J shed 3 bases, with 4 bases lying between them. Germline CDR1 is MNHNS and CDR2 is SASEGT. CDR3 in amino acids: CASSEETQYF. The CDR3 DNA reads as TGTGCCAGCTCCGAAGAGACCCAGTACTTC.